The subject of this entry is one T cell receptor beta chain. Its antigen is still unknown. This sample stems from a study of a mutant IDH1 vaccine in newly diagnosed glioma. Overall study context: First vaccine doses came 4-6 weeks after radiotherapy alone, or with temozolomide cycles. Earlier treatment was radiotherapy, temozolomide, or both, with most getting both.

Study results and limitations: Seemingly, pseudoprogression had no relation to changes in the top peripheral T cell clonotypes.

The time point was: week 47, end of study. Doses comprised 300 ug of mutant IDH1 20-mer peptide each, plus topical imiquimod. TCRdb's table, derived via immunoSEQ multiplex PCR, lists solely in-frame clones and lacks some. The sample carries 24,000 or so clones, almost 85% recorded once. Trimming removed 6 bases at V and 2 bases at J, with 16 bases between. Germline V CDR1 and CDR2: SQVTM, ANQGSEA. The CDR3 loop spans 14 amino acids. The starting material was PBMCs, obtained from a glioma patient whose treatment included an IDH1 peptide vaccine. This TCR came from a man aged 35 to 55 with glioma. The chain employs TRBV29-1 and TRBJ1-2; D is undetermined. In DNA form, the CDR3 reads TGCAGCGTGGCGTTAACAGTCGGGAACTATGGCTACACCTTC. Translation gives CSVALTVGNYGYTF.